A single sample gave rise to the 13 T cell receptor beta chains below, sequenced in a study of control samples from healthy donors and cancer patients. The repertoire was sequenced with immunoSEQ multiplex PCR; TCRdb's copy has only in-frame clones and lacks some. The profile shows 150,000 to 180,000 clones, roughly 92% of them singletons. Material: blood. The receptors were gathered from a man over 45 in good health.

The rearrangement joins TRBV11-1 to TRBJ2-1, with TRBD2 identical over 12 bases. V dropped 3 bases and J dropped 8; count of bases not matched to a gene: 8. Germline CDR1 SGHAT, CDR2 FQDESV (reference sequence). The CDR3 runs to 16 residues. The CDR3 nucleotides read TGTGCCAGCAGCTTTGGGAGACTAGCGGGAGCCCATGAGCAGTTCTTC. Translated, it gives CASSFGRLAGAHEQFF.

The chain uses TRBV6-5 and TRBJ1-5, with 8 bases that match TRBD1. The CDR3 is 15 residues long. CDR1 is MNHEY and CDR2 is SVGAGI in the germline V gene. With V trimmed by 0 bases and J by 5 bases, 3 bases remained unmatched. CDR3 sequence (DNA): TGTGCCAGCAGTTACTCTCCAGGGGGCCATCAGCCCCAGCATTTT. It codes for CASSYSPGGHQPQHF.

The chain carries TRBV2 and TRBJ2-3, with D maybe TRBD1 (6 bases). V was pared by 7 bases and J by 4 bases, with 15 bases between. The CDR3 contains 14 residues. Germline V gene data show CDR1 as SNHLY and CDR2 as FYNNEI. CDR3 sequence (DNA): TGTGCCAGCAAAGACAGGTCTAGGCCAGATACGCAGTATTTT. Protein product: CASKDRSRPDTQYF.

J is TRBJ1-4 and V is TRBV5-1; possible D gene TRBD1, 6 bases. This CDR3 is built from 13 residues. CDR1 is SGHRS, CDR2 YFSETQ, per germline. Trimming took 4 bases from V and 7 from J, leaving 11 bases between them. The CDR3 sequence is CASSPNRVEKLFF. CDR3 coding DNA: TGCGCCAGCAGCCCAAACAGGGTTGAAAAACTGTTTTTT.

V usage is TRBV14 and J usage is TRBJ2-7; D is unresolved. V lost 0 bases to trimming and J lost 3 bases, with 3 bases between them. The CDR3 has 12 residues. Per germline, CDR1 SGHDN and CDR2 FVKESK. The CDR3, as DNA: TGTGCCAGCAGCCAAGAGGACTACGAGCAGTACTTC. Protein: CASSQEDYEQYF. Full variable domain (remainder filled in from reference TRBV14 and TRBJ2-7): EAGVTQFPSHSVIEKGQTVTLRCDPISGHDNLYWYRRVMGKEIKFLLHFVKESKQDESGMPNNRFLAERTGGTYSTLKVQPAELEDSGVYFCASSQEDYEQYFGPGTRLTVT.

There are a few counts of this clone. CDR3 nucleotide sequence: TGTGCCAGCACCCAGGCCGGGGAGCTGTTTTTT. Encoded protein: CASTQAGELFF. The rearrangement joins TRBV6-5 to TRBJ2-2; D ambiguous. V shed 7 bases and J shed 6 bases, with 6 bases lying between them. Germline CDR1 reads MNHEY; CDR2 reads SVGAGI. The CDR3 contains 11 residues.

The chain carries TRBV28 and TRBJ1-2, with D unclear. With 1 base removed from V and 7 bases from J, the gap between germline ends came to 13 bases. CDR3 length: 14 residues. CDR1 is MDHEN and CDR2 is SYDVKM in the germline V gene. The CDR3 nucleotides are TGTGCCAGCAGTTTATCGGAGAGAAAGGGTGGCTACACCTTC. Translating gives CASSLSERKGGYTF.

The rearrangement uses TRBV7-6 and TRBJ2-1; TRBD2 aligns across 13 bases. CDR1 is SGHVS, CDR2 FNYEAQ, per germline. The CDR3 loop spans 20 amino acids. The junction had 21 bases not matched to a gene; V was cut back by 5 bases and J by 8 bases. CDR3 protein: CASSQISLQVLAGGPDEQFF. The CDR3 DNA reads TGTGCCAGCAGCCAAATCTCCCTACAGGTACTAGCGGGAGGGCCGGATGAGCAGTTCTTC. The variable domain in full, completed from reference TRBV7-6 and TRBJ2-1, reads GAGVSQSPRYKVTKRGQDVALRCDPISGHVSLYWYRQALGQGPEFLTYFNYEAQQDKSGLPNDRFSAERPEGSISTLTIQRTEQRDSAMYRCASSQISLQVLAGGPDEQFFGPGTRLTVL.

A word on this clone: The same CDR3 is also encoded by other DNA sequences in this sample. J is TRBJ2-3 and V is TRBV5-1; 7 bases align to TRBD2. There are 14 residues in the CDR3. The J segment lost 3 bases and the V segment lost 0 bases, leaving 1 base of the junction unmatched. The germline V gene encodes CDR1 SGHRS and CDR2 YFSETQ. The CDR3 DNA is TGCGCCAGCAGCTTGGGCGGGAGTACAGATACGCAGTATTTT. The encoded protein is CASSLGGSTDTQYF.

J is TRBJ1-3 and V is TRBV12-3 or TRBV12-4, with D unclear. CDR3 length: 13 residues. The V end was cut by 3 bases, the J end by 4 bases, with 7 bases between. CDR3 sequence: CASSFVGGNTIYF. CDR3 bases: TGTGCCAGCAGTTTTGTGGGGGGAAACACCATATATTTT.

The CDR3 here is CASKIPSGANVLTF. In DNA form, the CDR3 reads TGTGCCAGCAAAATCCCCTCTGGGGCCAACGTCCTGACTTTC. The V gene is TRBV27, the J gene TRBJ2-6; D unresolved. The CDR3 totals 14 residues. Germline CDR1 and CDR2: MNHEY and SMNVEV (reference sequence). Trimming took 7 bases from V and 0 from J, leaving 7 bases between them.

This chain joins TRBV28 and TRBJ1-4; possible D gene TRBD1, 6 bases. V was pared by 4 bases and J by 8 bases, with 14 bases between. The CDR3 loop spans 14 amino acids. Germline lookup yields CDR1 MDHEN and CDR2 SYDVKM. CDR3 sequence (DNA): TGTGCCAGCAGTTCCTCAGGGGTCGACGAAAAACTGTTTTTT. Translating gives CASSSSGVDEKLFF.

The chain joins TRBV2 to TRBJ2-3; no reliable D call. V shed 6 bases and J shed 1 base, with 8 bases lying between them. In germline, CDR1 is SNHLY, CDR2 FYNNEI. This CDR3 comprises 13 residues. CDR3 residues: CASRSSGTDTQYF. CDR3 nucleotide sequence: TGTGCCAGCAGGTCGTCGGGCACAGATACGCAGTATTTT.